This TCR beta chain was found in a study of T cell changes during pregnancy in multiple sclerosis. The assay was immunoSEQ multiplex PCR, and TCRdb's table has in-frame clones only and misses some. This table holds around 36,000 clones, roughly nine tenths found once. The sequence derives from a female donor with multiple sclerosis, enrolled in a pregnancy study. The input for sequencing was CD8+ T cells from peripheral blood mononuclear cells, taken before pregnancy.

The CDR3: CASSMGPFLYGYTF. The DNA for the CDR3 is TGTGCCAGTAGTATGGGCCCATTCCTCTATGGCTACACCTTC. This chain uses TRBV19 with TRBJ1-2; D unclear. Germline V gene data show CDR1 as LNHDA and CDR2 as SQIVND (reference sequence). Between the trimmed V and J ends, which lost 3 bases and 4 bases, there was a span of 12 bases. This CDR3 contains 14 residues.